Below, 11 T cell receptor beta chains from the same sample are listed, as sequenced in a study of T cell responses to AZD1222 COVID-19 vaccine. TCRdb keeps only in-frame clones here, not all; method: immunoSEQ multiplex PCR. The data hold 50,000 to 65,000 clones, with around 90% observed a single time. The material sequenced was peripheral blood, taken 28 days after the second dose of the MenACWY control vaccine. Receptors originate from an adult who received the MenACWY meningococcal vaccine as a control.

V gene TRBV4-3 combines with J gene TRBJ1-6; D might be TRBD1 (6 bases). This CDR3 has 15 residues. Germline V lookup: CDR1 LGHNA, CDR2 YSLEER. Trimming stripped 5 bases from V and 5 bases from J, with 13 bases between. The CDR3 DNA follows: TGCGCCAGCAGCGCTCGACAGGAGAATAATTCACCCCTCCACTTT. Translation: CASSARQENNSPLHF.

The chain couples TRBV19 to TRBJ1-1; weak D call: TRBD1 (5 bases). This CDR3 has 14 residues. Germline V gene lookup returns CDR1 LNHDA and CDR2 SQIVND (reference sequence). Trimming pared 5 bases from V and 11 bases from J, leaving 21 bases between. The CDR3 nucleotides are TGTGCCAGTAGTCATCCGCGATCCGGGACGACGGCTTTCTTT. Its protein product is CASSHPRSGTTAFF.

Here the CDR3 reads CASSLTGTDTQYF. CDR3 bases: TGTGCCAGCAGCTTGACGGGAACAGATACGCAGTATTTT. The chain couples TRBV7-3 to TRBJ2-3; D is perhaps TRBD2 (5 bases). V was shortened by 3 bases and J by 3 bases, with 7 bases between the two germline ends. Germline CDR1 is SGHTA and CDR2 is FQGTGA. The CDR3 runs 13 residues.

The rearrangement joins TRBV5-1 to TRBJ2-2, with no clear D. This CDR3 has 14 amino acids. V was cut by 0 bases and J by 0 bases, with 3 bases left in between. The germline V gene encodes CDR1 SGHRS and CDR2 YFSETQ. CDR3 bases: TGCGCCAGCAGCTTGGAACCGAACACCGGGGAGCTGTTTTTT. Translation gives CASSLEPNTGELFF.

This clone was detected once. This chain links TRBV6-5 with TRBJ1-1; maybe TRBD1 (5 bases). This CDR3 region has 13 residues. Germline CDR1 MNHEY, CDR2 SVGAGI. Trimming stripped 6 bases from V and 4 bases from J, with 12 bases between. CDR3 region: CASRQGSGTEAFF. The CDR3 coding sequence is TGTGCCAGCAGGCAGGGTTCGGGCACTGAAGCTTTCTTT.

This chain connects TRBV7-2 to TRBJ1-1, with 7 bases lining up with TRBD1. Germline CDR1 reads SGHTA; CDR2 reads FQGNSA. This CDR3 spans 12 amino acids. With 3 bases clipped from V and 7 bases from J, the junction kept 2 bases outside the gene matches. This CDR3 reads CASSFDRVEAFF. DNA of the CDR3: TGTGCCAGCAGCTTTGACAGGGTTGAAGCTTTCTTT. The whole variable domain, filled in from reference TRBV7-2 and TRBJ1-1, reads GAGVSQSPSNKVTEKGKDVELRCDPISGHTALYWYRQSLGQGLEFLIYFQGNSAPDKSGLPSDRFSAERTGGSVSTLTIQRTQQEDSAVYLCASSFDRVEAFFGQGTRLTVV.

This sequence joins TRBV5-6 and TRBJ1-1; no definite D call. V lost 0 bases to trimming and J lost 8 bases, with 5 bases between them. This CDR3 region has 11 residues. The germline V gene encodes CDR1 SGHDT and CDR2 YYEEEE. The chain's CDR3 is CASSLGGEAFF. The DNA for the CDR3 is TGTGCCAGCAGCTTGGGGGGAGAAGCTTTCTTT.

This rearrangement joins TRBV27 to TRBJ1-5, with unresolved D. CDR3 length equals 13 residues. Trimming cost V 5 bases and J 0 bases, with 5 bases left between them. Germline V gene data show CDR1 as MNHEY and CDR2 as SMNVEV (reference sequence). DNA for the CDR3: TGTGCCAGCAGTAAAAATAGCAATCAGCCCCAGCATTTT. It specifies CASSKNSNQPQHF.

The chain has TRBV6-5 and TRBJ1-2, with TRBD1 matching over 7 bases. The CDR3 totals 16 residues. Trimming at V came to 4 bases and at J to 4 bases, leaving 12 bases not matched to a gene. Germline V CDR1 and CDR2: MNHEY, SVGAGI. This CDR3 is CASSWLRDRASYGYTF. The CDR3 region has the DNA TGTGCCAGCAGTTGGCTTCGAGACAGGGCCAGCTATGGCTACACCTTC.

The chain carries TRBV6-5 and TRBJ1-1; TRBD1 aligns across 9 bases. Germline V gene sequence: CDR1 MNHEY, CDR2 SVGAGI. The ends lost 6 bases at V and 6 bases at J; junction bases unmatched: 5. The CDR3 sequence is 13 residues long. The DNA for the CDR3 is TGTGCCAGCAGGGGGACAGGGAAGTCTGAAGCTTTCTTT. This sequence encodes CASRGTGKSEAFF.

This rearrangement joins TRBV19 to TRBJ2-3, with D maybe TRBD2 (5 bases). The CDR3 totals 14 residues. The V end lost 7 bases, the J end lost 0 bases, and 11 bases lay between the germline ends. Per the germline V gene, CDR1 is LNHDA and CDR2 is SQIVND (reference sequence). The CDR3 region has the DNA TGTGCCAGTAATGCGGGCTTCAGCACAGATACGCAGTATTTT. Translation: CASNAGFSTDTQYF.